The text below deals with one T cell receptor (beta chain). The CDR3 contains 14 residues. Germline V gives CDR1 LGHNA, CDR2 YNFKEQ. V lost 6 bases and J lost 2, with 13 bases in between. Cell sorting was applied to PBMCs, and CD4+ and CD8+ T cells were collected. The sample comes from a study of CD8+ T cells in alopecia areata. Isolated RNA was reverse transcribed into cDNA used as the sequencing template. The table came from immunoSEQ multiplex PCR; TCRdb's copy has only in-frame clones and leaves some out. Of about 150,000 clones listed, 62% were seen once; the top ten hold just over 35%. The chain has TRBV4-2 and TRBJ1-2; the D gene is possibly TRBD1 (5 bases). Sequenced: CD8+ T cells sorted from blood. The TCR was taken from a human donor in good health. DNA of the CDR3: TGTGCCAGCAGAGAAAAAGACAGCAACTATGGCTACACCTTC. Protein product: CASREKDSNYGYTF.